This T cell receptor beta chain was captured by sequencing in a study of blood T cell repertoires in COVID-19. Clones were read by immunoSEQ multiplex PCR, and TCRdb kept only the in-frame ones, dropping some. The sample yields 100,000 or so clones, 85% seen once. Trimming removed 2 bases from V and 2 bases from J, with 8 bases in between. Germline V lookup: CDR1 SEHNR, CDR2 FQNEAQ (reference sequence). The CDR3 runs to 14 residues. Material for sequencing was peripheral blood. The sequence derives from a man in his forties or fifties with acute or convalescent COVID-19. This rearrangement joins TRBV7-9 to TRBJ2-3; D gene uncertain. The CDR3 coding sequence is TGTGCCAGCAGCTTATATTATTTCACAGATACGCAGTATTTT. This sequence encodes CASSLYYFTDTQYF.